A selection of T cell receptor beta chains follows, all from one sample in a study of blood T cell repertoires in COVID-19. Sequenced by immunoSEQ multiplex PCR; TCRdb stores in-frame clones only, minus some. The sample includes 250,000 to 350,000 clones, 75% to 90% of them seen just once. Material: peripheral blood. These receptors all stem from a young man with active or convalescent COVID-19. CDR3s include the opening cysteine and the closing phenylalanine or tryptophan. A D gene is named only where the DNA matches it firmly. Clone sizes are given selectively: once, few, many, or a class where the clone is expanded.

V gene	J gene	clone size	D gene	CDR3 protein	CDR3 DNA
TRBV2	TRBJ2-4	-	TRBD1	CASNPGQLAKNIQYF	TGTGCCAGCAACCCGGGACAGCTAGCCAAAAACATTCAGTACTTC
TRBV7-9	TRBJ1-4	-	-	CASSLGRANEKLFF	TGTGCCAGCAGCTTAGGGAGGGCTAATGAAAAACTGTTTTTT
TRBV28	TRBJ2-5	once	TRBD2	CASSPGTSGKGAQYF	TGTGCCAGCTCTCCCGGGACTAGCGGGAAAGGGGCCCAGTACTTC
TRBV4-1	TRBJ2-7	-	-	CASSPEDRTYEQYF	TGCGCCAGCAGCCCGGAGGACCGGACCTACGAGCAGTACTTC
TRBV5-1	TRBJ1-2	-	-	CASSLEGGLVDGYTF	TGCGCCAGCAGCTTGGAGGGGGGGCTTGTGGATGGCTACACCTTC
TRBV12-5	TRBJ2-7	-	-	CASGRENYEQYF	TGTGCTAGTGGAAGGGAGAACTACGAGCAGTACTTC
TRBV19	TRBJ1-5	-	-	CASSDSLGNQPQHF	TGTGCCAGTAGTGATAGTCTGGGCAATCAGCCCCAGCATTTT
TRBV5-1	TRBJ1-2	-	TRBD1	CASREQGHDGYTF	TGCGCCAGCAGGGAACAGGGGCACGATGGCTACACCTTC
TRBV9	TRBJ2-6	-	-	CASSVYGANVLTF	TGTGCCAGCAGCGTTTATGGGGCCAACGTCCTGACTTTC
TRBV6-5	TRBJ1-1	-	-	CASTRGVNTEAFF	TGTGCCAGCACCCGGGGAGTGAACACTGAAGCTTTCTTT
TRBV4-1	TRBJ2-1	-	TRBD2	CASSQESGGYFVQFF	TGCGCCAGCAGCCAAGAGTCGGGGGGGTATTTTGTGCAGTTCTTC
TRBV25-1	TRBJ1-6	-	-	CASSEFGPLHF	TGTGCCAGCAGTGAATTCGGTCCCCTCCACTTT
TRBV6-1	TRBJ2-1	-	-	CASSETIRRAISYNEQFF	TGTGCCAGCAGTGAAACAATCCGCAGGGCCATCTCCTACAATGAGCAGTTCTTC
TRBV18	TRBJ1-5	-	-	CASSSNRGREDQPQHF	TGTGCCAGCTCATCAAACCGGGGCAGGGAGGATCAGCCCCAGCATTTT
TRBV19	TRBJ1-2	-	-	CASSMAGIRYGYTF	TGTGCCAGTAGTATGGCAGGGATACGCTATGGCTACACCTTC
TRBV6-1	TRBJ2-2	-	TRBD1	CASSETGIGILEDTGELFF	TGTGCCAGCAGTGAGACAGGGATTGGGATTTTGGAAGACACCGGGGAGCTGTTTTTT
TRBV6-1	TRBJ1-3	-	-	CASSEGRVFSGNTIYF	TGTGCCAGCAGTGAAGGGAGGGTCTTCTCTGGAAACACCATATATTTT
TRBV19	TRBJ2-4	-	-	CASSIDWPNGIQYF	TGTGCCAGTAGTATAGACTGGCCCAATGGCATTCAGTACTTC
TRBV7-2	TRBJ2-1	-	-	CASSSEGGVEQFF	TGTGCCAGCAGCTCCGAGGGGGGGGTTGAGCAGTTCTTC
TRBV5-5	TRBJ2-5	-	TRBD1	CASSRSPTGQETQYF	TGTGCCAGCAGCAGATCACCGACAGGGCAAGAGACCCAGTACTTC
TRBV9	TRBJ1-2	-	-	CASSVGAEGYTF	TGTGCCAGCAGCGTAGGTGCGGAAGGCTACACCTTC
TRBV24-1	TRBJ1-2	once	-	CATSGTYYGGGGYTF	TGTGCCACCAGTGGGACCTACTATGGAGGAGGTGGCTACACCTTC
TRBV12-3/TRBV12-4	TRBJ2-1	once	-	CASSFGPYNEQFF	TGTGCCAGCAGTTTTGGGCCTTACAATGAGCAGTTCTTC
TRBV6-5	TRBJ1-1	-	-	CASRQQGLNTEAFF	TGTGCCAGCAGACAACAGGGATTGAACACTGAAGCTTTCTTT
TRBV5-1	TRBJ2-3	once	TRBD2	CASTNSGSLPTDTQYF	TGCGCCAGCACAAACAGCGGGAGCCTACCAACAGATACGCAGTATTTT
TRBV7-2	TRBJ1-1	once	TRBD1	CASSFQTGVYTEAFF	TGTGCCAGCAGCTTTCAGACAGGGGTTTACACTGAAGCTTTCTTT
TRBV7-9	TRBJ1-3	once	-	CASSLAGGDTIYF	TGTGCCAGCAGCTTAGCCGGAGGAGACACCATATATTTT
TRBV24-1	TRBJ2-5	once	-	CATSAVLGHPSETQYF	TGTGCCACCAGTGCCGTCTTGGGACATCCTTCCGAGACCCAGTACTTC
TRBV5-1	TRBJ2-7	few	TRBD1	CASSPGQGIYEQYF	TGCGCCAGCAGCCCAGGACAGGGGATCTACGAGCAGTACTTC
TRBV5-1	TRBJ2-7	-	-	CASSFGSSYEQYF	TGCGCCAGCAGCTTTGGCAGCTCCTACGAGCAGTACTTC
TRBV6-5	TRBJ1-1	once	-	CASRAQGVGTEAFF	TGTGCCAGCAGAGCGCAAGGGGTTGGCACTGAAGCTTTCTTT
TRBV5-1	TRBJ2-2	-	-	CASSHFGGANTGELFF	TGCGCCAGCAGCCACTTCGGGGGAGCGAACACCGGGGAGCTGTTTTTT
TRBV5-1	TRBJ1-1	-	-	CASSLLPGDTEAFF	TGCGCCAGCAGCTTGTTACCGGGGGACACTGAAGCTTTCTTT
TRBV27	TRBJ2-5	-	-	CASRKGVGIGQETQYF	TGTGCCAGCAGAAAGGGGGTAGGGATAGGACAAGAGACCCAGTACTTC
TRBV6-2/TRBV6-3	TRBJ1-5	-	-	CASSFYGGYNQPQHF	TGTGCCAGCAGTTTCTACGGAGGGTACAATCAGCCCCAGCATTTT